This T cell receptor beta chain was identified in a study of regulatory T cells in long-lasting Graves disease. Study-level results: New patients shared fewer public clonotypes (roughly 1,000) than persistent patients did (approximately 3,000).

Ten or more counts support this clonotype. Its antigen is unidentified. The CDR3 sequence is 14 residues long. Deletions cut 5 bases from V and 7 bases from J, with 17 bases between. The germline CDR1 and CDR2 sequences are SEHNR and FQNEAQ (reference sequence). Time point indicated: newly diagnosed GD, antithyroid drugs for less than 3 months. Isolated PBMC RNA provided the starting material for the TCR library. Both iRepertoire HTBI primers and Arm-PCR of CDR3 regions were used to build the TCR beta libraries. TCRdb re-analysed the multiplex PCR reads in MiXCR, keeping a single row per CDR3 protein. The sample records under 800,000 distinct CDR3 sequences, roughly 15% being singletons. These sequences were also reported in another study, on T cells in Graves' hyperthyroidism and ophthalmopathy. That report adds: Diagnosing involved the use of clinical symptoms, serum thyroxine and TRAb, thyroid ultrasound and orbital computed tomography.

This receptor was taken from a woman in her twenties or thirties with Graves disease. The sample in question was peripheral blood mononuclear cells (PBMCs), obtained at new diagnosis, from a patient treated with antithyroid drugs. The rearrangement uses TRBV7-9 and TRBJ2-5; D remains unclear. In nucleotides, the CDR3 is TGTGCCAGCAGCGTAGACACCCCGATGGGGACCCAGTACTTC. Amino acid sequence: CASSVDTPMGTQYF.